This T cell receptor beta chain was identified in a study of blood T cells in healthy people across ages. Study-wide results and limits: A strong correlation was found between TCR beta diversity and the percentage of naive T cells. Roughly linear age-related decline in beta diversity appeared, significant by age about 37.

Only a few counts were recorded for this clonotype. Its antigen remains unknown. Ten milliliters of peripheral blood were drawn from each donor into EDTA-treated tubes. The CDR3 consists of 14 residues. Germline V gene lookup returns CDR1 MNHEY and CDR2 SMNVEV (reference sequence). V lost 8 bases to trimming and J lost 4 bases; unmatched junction nucleotides: 9. Through a sample-barcoded 5' primer and a J-beta primer mix, a second PCR was run for about 6 to 11 cycles. A single record per CDR3 protein comes from TCRdb applying MiXCR to the 5' RACE reads. This sample has under 2 million distinct CDR3 sequences, with 34% found just once.

This chain joins TRBV27 and TRBJ1-2; 8 bases map to TRBD1. This clonotype originated in a woman under 40 in good health. The sample taken for sequencing was blood. The CDR3 here is CASEGAGGPYGYTF. The DNA for the CDR3 is TGTGCCAGCGAAGGGGCAGGGGGCCCCTATGGCTACACCTTC.